A single sample gave rise to the 8 T cell receptor beta chains below, sequenced in a study of blood T cell repertoires in COVID-19. Measured with immunoSEQ multiplex PCR; TCRdb has only the in-frame clones, and not every one. The table includes 30,000 or so clones, about two thirds detected once. Source material: peripheral blood. The receptors here all came from a human donor in a cohort sampled during active COVID-19.

Regarding this clone: Other DNA sequences in the sample encode the same CDR3. This chain connects TRBV27 to TRBJ1-2; possibly TRBD1 for D (5 bases). This CDR3 region has 13 residues. Trimming pared 3 bases from V and 8 bases from J, leaving 13 bases between. Looked up from germline, CDR1 is MNHEY and CDR2 is SMNVEV (reference sequence). The CDR3 region has the DNA TGTGCCAGCAGTTTTCGGGAGCGGGGGGGCTACACCTTC. Translating gives CASSFRERGGYTF.

This clone is judged medium-sized. The V and J genes are TRBV13 and TRBJ1-4; the match to TRBD1 covers 9 bases. Germline V lookup: CDR1 PRHDT, CDR2 FYEKMQ (reference sequence). The CDR3 has 17 residues. After removal of 5 bases from V and 0 bases from J, the junction contained 7 bases not matched to a gene. The CDR3 DNA is TGTGCCAGCAGCCCCCGGCGACAGGGGGCAACTAATGAAAAACTGTTTTTT. Protein product: CASSPRRQGATNEKLFF.

This chain connects TRBV27 to TRBJ2-7, with 7 bases matching TRBD1. This CDR3 has 13 residues. V was clipped by 3 bases and J by 3 bases; unmatched bases: 2. Per the germline V gene, CDR1 is MNHEY and CDR2 is SMNVEV (reference sequence). The CDR3 sequence: CASSFGQDYEQYF. CDR3 bases: TGTGCCAGCAGTTTTGGACAGGACTACGAGCAGTACTTC.

Only a few counts were recorded for this clone. The rearrangement joins TRBV27 to TRBJ2-7; D possibly corresponds to TRBD2 (6 bases). The CDR3 loop spans 13 amino acids. The V end was cut by 1 base, the J end by 5 bases, with 9 bases between. The germline V gene encodes CDR1 MNHEY and CDR2 SMNVEV (reference sequence). This chain's CDR3 is CASSLYPGDEQYF. DNA for the CDR3: TGTGCCAGCAGTTTATACCCGGGGGACGAGCAGTACTTC.

CDR3 amino acids: CASSLKLGIEQFF. The CDR3 bases are TGTGCCAGCAGCTTAAAGCTCGGGATTGAGCAGTTCTTC. The gene calls are TRBV13 and TRBJ2-1; the D gene is possibly TRBD2 (5 bases). Germline V gene sequence: CDR1 PRHDT, CDR2 FYEKMQ (reference sequence). The CDR3 has 13 residues. With 2 bases removed from V and 9 bases from J, the gap between germline ends came to 11 bases.

The CDR3, as DNA: TGTGCCAGTAGTAAAAAACCCCCCGGGACTAGCGGCACAGATACGCAGTATTTT. It codes for CASSKKPPGTSGTDTQYF. V and J are TRBV19 and TRBJ2-3, with 10 bases that match TRBD2. V lost 4 bases to trimming and J lost 1 base; unmatched junction nucleotides: 11. The CDR3 sequence is 18 residues long. Germline-derived CDR1 and CDR2 are LNHDA and SQIVND (reference sequence).

This clone has a count of ten or more. The chain employs TRBV9 and TRBJ2-3; tentatively, D is TRBD1 (6 bases). The V and J ends lost 4 bases and 1 base respectively, with 13 bases between them. From germline, CDR1 is SGDLS and CDR2 YYNGEE. This CDR3 has 15 amino acids. CDR3 sequence (DNA): TGTGCCAGCAGCTCCACAGGGCTCCGCACAGATACGCAGTATTTT. Residues: CASSSTGLRTDTQYF. The variable domain in full, completed from reference TRBV9 and TRBJ2-3, reads DSGVTQTPKHLITATGQRVTLRCSPRSGDLSVYWYQQSLDQGLQFLIQYYNGEERAKGNILERFSAQQFPDLHSELNLSSLELGDSALYFCASSSTGLRTDTQYFGPGTRLTVL.

V usage is TRBV10-3 and J usage is TRBJ2-7; TRBD1 aligns across 9 bases. V shed 5 bases and J 5 bases; nucleotides not matched to a gene: 4. CDR3 length equals 13 residues. CDR1 ENHRY and CDR2 SYGVKD come from the germline V gene. Here the CDR3 reads CAISKQGADEQYF. CDR3 nucleotides: TGTGCCATCAGTAAACAGGGGGCCGACGAGCAGTACTTC.